One TCR beta chain is described in this entry. The data derive from a study of OX40 agonist ivuxolimab in advanced cancers. Across the study: Cohort: approximately 83% men, mean age approximately 66, aged roughly 20 to 79.

This CDR3 is built from 14 residues. V was trimmed by 10 bases and J by 3 bases, leaving 16 bases between them. CDR1 and CDR2 (germline): MRHNA, SNTAGT. The repertoire was sequenced with immunoSEQ multiplex PCR; TCRdb's copy has only in-frame clones and lacks some. The sample contains about 78,000 clones, roughly nine tenths of which appear only once. Blood draws occurred at baseline, cycle 4 day 1, and cycle 7 day 1. Sample: CD4+ or CD8+ T cells sorted from blood, taken in a trial of the OX40 agonist ivuxolimab. The genes are TRBV6-4 and TRBJ1-3; D is unclear. The source of this sequence is an adult with an advanced solid tumor such as melanoma, head and neck, liver or kidney cancer. DNA for the CDR3: TGTGCCATACCCCGCCTAGCCTTTGGAAACACCATATATTTT. Translation gives CAIPRLAFGNTIYF.